These 20 T cell receptor beta chains came from one sample sequenced in a study of blood T cell repertoires in COVID-19. The data were produced by immunoSEQ multiplex PCR, yet TCRdb's version contains in-frame clones alone and is incomplete. The sample consists of roughly 100,000 clones, roughly 88% of them appearing once. Sequences were obtained from peripheral blood. The source is a man older than 75 with acute or convalescent COVID-19.

The rearrangement links TRBV5-1 to TRBJ1-1, with a possible D match to TRBD1 (6 bases). Trimming removed 4 bases from V and 7 bases from J, with 20 bases in between. CDR1 SGHRS and CDR2 YFSETQ come from the germline V gene. This CDR3 is 15 amino acids long. The CDR3 nucleotides are TGCGCCAGCAGCCCGGGAGGTGGGGGGCAGTTTGAAGCTTTCTTT. This sequence encodes CASSPGGGGQFEAFF.

The rearrangement uses TRBV10-2 and TRBJ1-1, with 7 bases that match TRBD1. CDR1 is WSHSY, CDR2 SAAADI, per germline. The length of the CDR3 is 15 residues. V lost 3 bases, J lost 0 bases, and 4 bases stayed unmatched. The CDR3 sequence is CASSDMTGMNTEAFF. The CDR3 DNA is TGCGCCAGCAGTGATATGACAGGGATGAACACTGAAGCTTTCTTT.

CDR3 amino acids: CASSLDRDNEQFF. Here the CDR3 DNA reads TGTGCCAGCAGCTTAGATAGAGACAATGAGCAGTTCTTC. The V call is TRBV11-2, the J call TRBJ2-1; D is undetermined. V was trimmed by 0 bases and J by 5 bases, leaving 5 bases between them. CDR3 length: 13 residues. CDR1 and CDR2 (germline): SGHAT, FQNNGV.

The J gene is TRBJ1-1, the V gene TRBV20-1, with 10 bases identical to TRBD1. Germline CDR1 DFQATT, CDR2 SNEGSKA (reference sequence). The CDR3 runs 14 residues. J gave up 6 bases and V 3 bases, and 7 bases lay outside the gene matches. This CDR3 is CSASSDRGYAEAFF. DNA of the CDR3: TGCAGTGCTAGTTCGGACAGGGGGTACGCTGAAGCTTTCTTT.

The rearrangement uses TRBV5-1 and TRBJ2-1; 7 bases match TRBD2. Trimming removed 2 bases from V and 0 bases from J; junction bases left unmatched: 5. Germline V CDR1 and CDR2: SGHRS, YFSETQ. CDR3 length: 16 residues. This CDR3 reads CASSLAGIRSYNEQFF. DNA of the CDR3: TGCGCCAGCAGCTTAGCGGGGATACGCTCCTACAATGAGCAGTTCTTC.

The chain joins TRBV3-1 (or the pseudogene TRBV3-2) to TRBJ2-7; tentative D call: TRBD2 (5 bases). V lost 3 bases and J 3 bases, leaving 12 bases between the germline ends. Germline lookup yields CDR1 LGHDT and CDR2 YNNKEL (reference sequence). This CDR3 is built from 14 residues. CDR3 DNA sequence: TGTGCCAGCAGCCACGCGGGTAACGGCTACGAGCAGTACTTC. Its protein is CASSHAGNGYEQYF.

This chain joins TRBV6-5 and TRBJ1-6; D possibly corresponds to TRBD1 (6 bases). V gave up 4 bases and J gave up 7 bases, with 11 bases separating them. Per germline, CDR1 MNHEY and CDR2 SVGAGI. The CDR3 is 14 residues long. In DNA form, the CDR3 reads TGTGCCAGCAGTTCCCAGGGGTGGAATTCACCCCTCCACTTT. This codes for CASSSQGWNSPLHF.

The rearrangement uses TRBV3-1 (or the pseudogene TRBV3-2) and TRBJ1-1; TRBD1 matches at 7 bases. Trimming at V came to 6 bases and at J to 1 base, leaving 5 bases not matched to a gene. The germline V gene encodes CDR1 LGHDT and CDR2 YNNKEL (reference sequence). The CDR3 covers 14 residues. Here the CDR3 reads CASRLRQGNTEAFF. Written as DNA, the CDR3 is TGTGCCAGCAGGTTAAGACAGGGGAACACTGAAGCTTTCTTT.

This sequence joins TRBV18 and TRBJ2-2; 7 positions match TRBD1. The CDR3 runs 17 residues. In germline, CDR1 is KGHSH, CDR2 LQKENI. Trimming cost V 2 bases and J 0 bases; bases outside gene matches: 6. CDR3 region: CASSPGQQGPNTGELFF. CDR3 coding DNA: TGTGCCAGCTCACCAGGTCAACAGGGGCCGAACACCGGGGAGCTGTTTTTT.

The gene calls are TRBV6-2 or TRBV6-3 and TRBJ1-2; TRBD1 might be the D (5 bases). This CDR3 is 14 amino acids long. V was cut by 0 bases and J by 8 bases, with 13 bases left in between. The V gene's germline CDR1 is MNHEY and CDR2 SVGEGT. The CDR3 here is CASSYSTGTGGYTF. The CDR3 DNA reads as TGTGCCAGCAGTTACTCAACCGGGACTGGGGGCTACACCTTC.

This chain joins TRBV4-3 and TRBJ2-3, with 9 bases that match TRBD2. J lost 5 bases, V lost 2 bases, and 5 bases had no gene match. This CDR3 region has 15 residues. CDR1 and CDR2 from the germline V gene are LGHNA and YSLEER. CDR3 region: CASSQLAGDQDTQYF. The CDR3 bases are TGCGCCAGCAGCCAATTAGCGGGAGATCAAGATACGCAGTATTTT.

The rearrangement links TRBV29-1 to TRBJ2-1; 13 positions match TRBD2. The CDR3 spans 16 residues. Trimming cost V 0 bases and J 2 bases; bases outside gene matches: 1. Germline V CDR1 and CDR2: SQVTM, ANQGSEA. The CDR3 loop reads CSVEEGTSGTYNEQFF. The CDR3 nucleotides are TGCAGCGTTGAAGAGGGGACTAGCGGGACCTACAATGAGCAGTTCTTC.

V is TRBV19 and J is TRBJ2-5, with 10 bases lining up with TRBD1. Unmatched junction bases numbered 9, after V lost 7 bases and J lost 4 bases. The germline V gene has CDR1 LNHDA and CDR2 SQIVND (reference sequence). This CDR3 comprises 15 residues. CDR3 nucleotides: TGTGCCAGTAACCCGGGACAGGGGTGGTTAGAGACCCAGTACTTC. It specifies CASNPGQGWLETQYF.

This clone was found once. V is TRBV6-6 and J is TRBJ1-1; 7 bases map to TRBD1. The V segment lost 6 bases and the J segment 0 bases; nucleotides outside the gene matches: 10. Germline CDR1 and CDR2: MNHNY and SVGAGI (reference sequence). The CDR3 spans 16 residues. The CDR3 sequence is CASSPRGGQLNTEAFF. CDR3 in DNA: TGTGCCAGCAGCCCCCGAGGGGGACAGCTGAACACTGAAGCTTTCTTT.

This chain links TRBV7-8 with TRBJ1-5; no firm D call. Germline-derived CDR1 and CDR2 are SGHVS and FQNEAQ. The CDR3 consists of 14 residues. V lost 5 bases and J lost 0, with 8 bases in between. In DNA, the CDR3 is TGTGCCAGCAGCATCTCCTATAGCAATCAGCCCCAGCATTTT. Translation: CASSISYSNQPQHF.

V and J are TRBV3-1 (or the pseudogene TRBV3-2) and TRBJ2-5, with 11 bases identical to TRBD1. J was trimmed by 2 bases and V by 6 bases; bases with no gene match: 8. This CDR3 spans 16 amino acids. The V gene's germline CDR1 is LGHDT and CDR2 YNNKEL (reference sequence). CDR3: CASSSRTGGGQETQYF. CDR3 nucleotides: TGTGCCAGCAGTTCCAGGACAGGGGGCGGGCAAGAGACCCAGTACTTC.

A single count supports this clone. This sequence joins TRBV5-1 and TRBJ1-6; D not resolved. The ends were cut back, 0 bases at V and 5 bases at J, with 6 bases in the middle. Looked up from germline, CDR1 is SGHRS and CDR2 is YFSETQ. CDR3 length equals 14 residues. The CDR3 loop is CASSLARDNSPLHF. The CDR3 DNA reads as TGCGCCAGCAGCTTGGCCCGGGATAATTCACCCCTCCACTTT.

The chain combines TRBV19 with TRBJ1-1, with D uncertain. Germline lookup yields CDR1 LNHDA and CDR2 SQIVND (reference sequence). V was shortened by 7 bases and J by 0 bases, with 9 bases between the two germline ends. The CDR3 consists of 13 residues. CDR3 residues: CASIAAMNTEAFF. For the CDR3, the DNA is TGTGCCAGTATTGCAGCGATGAACACTGAAGCTTTCTTT.

The CDR3 DNA is TGTGCCATCAGTGAGTCGGGGACAGGGGGCGCCCAGCATTTT. It is translated as CAISESGTGGAQHF. The chain recombines TRBV10-3 with TRBJ1-5; 12 bases are a match to TRBD1. The length of the CDR3 is 14 residues. Germline V lookup: CDR1 ENHRY, CDR2 SYGVKD. The V segment lost 0 bases and the J segment 11 bases; nucleotides outside the gene matches: 2.

The gene calls are TRBV6-5 and TRBJ2-4; 10 bases agree with TRBD1. Germline V gene data show CDR1 as MNHEY and CDR2 as SVGAGI. V gave up 6 bases and J gave up 4 bases; unmatched junction bases: 3. This CDR3 has 14 amino acids. CDR3 region: CASRVGQGKNIQYF. For the CDR3, the DNA is TGTGCCAGCAGGGTGGGACAGGGGAAAAACATTCAGTACTTC.